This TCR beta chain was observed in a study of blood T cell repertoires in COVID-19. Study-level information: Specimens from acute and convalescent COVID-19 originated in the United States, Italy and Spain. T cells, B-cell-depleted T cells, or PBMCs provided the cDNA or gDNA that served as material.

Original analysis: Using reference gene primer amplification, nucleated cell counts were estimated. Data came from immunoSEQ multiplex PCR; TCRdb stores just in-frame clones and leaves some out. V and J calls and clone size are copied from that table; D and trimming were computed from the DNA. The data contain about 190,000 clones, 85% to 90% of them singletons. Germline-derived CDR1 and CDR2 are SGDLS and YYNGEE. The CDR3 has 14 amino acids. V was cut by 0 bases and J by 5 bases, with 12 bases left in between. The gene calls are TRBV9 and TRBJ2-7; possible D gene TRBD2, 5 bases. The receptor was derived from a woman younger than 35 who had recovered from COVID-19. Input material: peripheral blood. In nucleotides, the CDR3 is TGTGCCAGCAGCGTAGGAGGGAATCAAAACGAGCAGTACTTC. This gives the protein CASSVGGNQNEQYF. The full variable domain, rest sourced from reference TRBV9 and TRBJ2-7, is DSGVTQTPKHLITATGQRVTLRCSPRSGDLSVYWYQQSLDQGLQFLIQYYNGEERAKGNILERFSAQQFPDLHSELNLSSLELGDSALYFCASSVGGNQNEQYFGPGTRLTVT.